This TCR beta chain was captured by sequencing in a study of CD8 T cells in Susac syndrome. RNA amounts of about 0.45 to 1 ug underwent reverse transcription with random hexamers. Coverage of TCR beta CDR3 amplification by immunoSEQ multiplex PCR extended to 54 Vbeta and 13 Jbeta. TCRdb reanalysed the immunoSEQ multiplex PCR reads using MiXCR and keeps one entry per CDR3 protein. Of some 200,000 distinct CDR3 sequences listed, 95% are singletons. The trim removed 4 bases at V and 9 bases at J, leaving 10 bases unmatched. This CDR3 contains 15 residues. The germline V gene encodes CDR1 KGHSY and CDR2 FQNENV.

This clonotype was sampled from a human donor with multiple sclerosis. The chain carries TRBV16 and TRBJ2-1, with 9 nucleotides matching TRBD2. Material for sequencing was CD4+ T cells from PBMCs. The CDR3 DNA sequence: TGTGCCAGCAGCCCCTCCTGGCGGGGGGGTGGTGAGCAGTTCTTC. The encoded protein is CASSPSWRGGGEQFF.